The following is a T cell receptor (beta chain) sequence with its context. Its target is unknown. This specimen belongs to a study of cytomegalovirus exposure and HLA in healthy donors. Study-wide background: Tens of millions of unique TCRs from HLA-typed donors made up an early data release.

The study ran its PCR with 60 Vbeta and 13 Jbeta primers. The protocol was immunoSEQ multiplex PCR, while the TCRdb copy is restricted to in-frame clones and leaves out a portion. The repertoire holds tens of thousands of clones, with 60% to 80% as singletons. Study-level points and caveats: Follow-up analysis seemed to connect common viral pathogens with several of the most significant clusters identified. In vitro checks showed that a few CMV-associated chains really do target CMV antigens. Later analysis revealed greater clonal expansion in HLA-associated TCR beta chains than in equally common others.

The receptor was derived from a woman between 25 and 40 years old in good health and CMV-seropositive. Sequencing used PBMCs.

The CDR3, as DNA: TGTGCCTGGAGTTGGGGCAGCACAGATACGCAGTATTTT. Translating gives CAWSWGSTDTQYF. The chain has TRBV30 and TRBJ2-3, with D maybe TRBD1 (5 bases). Per the germline V gene, CDR1 is GTSNPN and CDR2 is SVGIG (reference sequence). With 2 bases removed from V and 0 bases from J, the gap between germline ends came to 6 bases. The CDR3 contains 13 residues.